The T cell receptor (beta chain) under discussion was sequenced for a study of blood T cell repertoires in COVID-19. The overall study: Collection of acute and convalescent COVID-19 samples took place in the United States, Italy and Spain.

This clone was recorded a few times. Germline and junction disagree at one end, which may indicate a read error. In the original workflow: Counts of nucleated cells, estimated from reference gene primer amplification, were obtained. Using immunoSEQ multiplex PCR, the repertoire was profiled, and TCRdb retains in-frame clones only, with some absent. Clonal size and the V and J genes are those of that table, whereas D and trimming came from the DNA. The sample consists of 240,000 or so clones, about 83% of them appearing once. Assignment of participants to cohorts was predicated upon participant-reported clinical history. Donors in Cohort 3 who had recovered were those with two negative PCRs, healthcare professional clearance, or resolution of their symptoms. This clonotype was sampled from a woman in her 50s who had recovered from COVID-19. Sequenced: PBMCs or T cells enriched from blood (not recorded which).

CDR3 bases: TGCGGATCAGGGGATAGCAATCAGCCCCAGCATTTT. Translated: CGSGDSNQPQHF. This rearrangement joins TRBV27 to TRBJ1-5, with TRBD1 as a possible D gene (6 bases). Per the germline V gene, CDR1 is MNHEY and CDR2 is SMNVEV (reference sequence). The CDR3 length is 12 residues.